What follows is one T cell receptor (beta chain) and its context. Its antigen is not identified. This entry belongs to a study of OX40 agonist ivuxolimab in advanced cancers. Study-level information: Participants could have had prior anti-PD-1, anti-PD-L1 or anti-CTLA-4 therapy, and approximately 40% had some. Among those treated, three patients had partial responses, one with hepatocellular carcinoma and two with cutaneous melanoma. Overall study findings and caveats: There were, on average, more expanded clones in CD8+ T cells than in CD4+. With doses of 0.1 to 3.0 mg/kg, CD4+ and CD8+ blood T cells had undergone clonal expansion by week 6.

Profiled with immunoSEQ multiplex PCR; TCRdb holds only in-frame clones, not every one. The table shows approximately 47,000 clones, with roughly 86% occurring only once. Sequences were derived from CD4+ or CD8+ T cells sorted from blood, sampled in a trial of the OX40 agonist ivuxolimab. This TCR came from an adult with an advanced solid tumor such as melanoma, head and neck, liver or kidney cancer.

CDR3 loop: CASSRRFKTFF. DNA of the CDR3: TGTGCCAGCAGTCGCAGGTTTAAGACTTTCTTT. The chain joins TRBV6-5 to TRBJ1-1; D is uncertain. Per the germline V gene, CDR1 is MNHEY and CDR2 is SVGAGI. V lost 5 bases to trimming and J lost 12 bases, with 13 bases between them. CDR3 size: 11 residues.